The 21 T cell receptor beta chains below all came from one sample that was sequenced in a study of blood T cells in healthy people across ages. Alongside a J-beta primer mix, a sample-barcoded 5' primer served in a second PCR lasting about 7 to 11 cycles. TCRdb reanalysed the 5' RACE reads using MiXCR and keeps one entry per CDR3 protein. Among under 1,000,000 distinct CDR3 sequences listed, 35% to 40% were seen once. Sample: blood. Source of these receptors: a man younger than 30 in good health.

This clonotype appeared a few times. The chain employs TRBV7-9 and TRBJ1-4, with a possible D match to TRBD1 (5 bases). V was cut by 3 bases and J by 5 bases, with 10 bases left in between. The CDR3 is 14 amino acids. The germline V gene encodes CDR1 SEHNR and CDR2 FQNEAQ (reference sequence). The CDR3 coding sequence is TGTGCCAGCAGCTTCGACAGCGACAATGAAAAACTGTTTTTT. It yields the protein CASSFDSDNEKLFF. The full variable domain, rest sourced from reference TRBV7-9 and TRBJ1-4, is DTGVSQNPRHKITKRGQNVTFRCDPISEHNRLYWYRQTLGQGPEFLTYFQNEAQLEKSRLLSDRFSAERPKGSFSTLEIQRTEQGDSAMYLCASSFDSDNEKLFFGSGTQLSVL.

This clonotype has more than one count but fewer than ten. CDR3 amino acids: CASSSLQGNYGYTF. In nucleotides, the CDR3 is TGTGCCAGCAGCTCGCTCCAGGGTAACTATGGCTACACCTTC. This chain connects TRBV11-2 to TRBJ1-2; tentatively, D is TRBD1 (5 bases). Germline CDR1 and CDR2: SGHAT and FQNNGV. Trimming shortened V by 4 bases and J by 1 base, and 10 bases separated the two germline ends. The CDR3 runs 14 residues.

This clonotype was counted ten times or more. V and J are TRBV7-9 and TRBJ2-3; no definite D call. Germline values: CDR1 SEHNR, CDR2 FQNEAQ (reference sequence). Between the trimmed V and J ends, which lost 1 base and 2 bases, there was a span of 7 bases. This CDR3 is 14 amino acids long. CDR3: CASSLGLFTDTQYF. The CDR3 DNA reads TGTGCCAGCAGCTTAGGCCTTTTCACAGATACGCAGTATTTT.

The chain carries TRBV19 and TRBJ1-5; maybe TRBD1 (6 bases). Trimming removed 5 bases from V and 6 bases from J, with 17 bases in between. The CDR3 runs to 15 residues. From germline, CDR1 is LNHDA and CDR2 SQIVND (reference sequence). CDR3 sequence reads: CASSPSPQGGQPQHF. CDR3 DNA: TGTGCCAGTAGTCCGAGTCCACAGGGAGGTCAGCCCCAGCATTTT.

The chain joins TRBV5-4 to TRBJ1-1; 8 nucleotides line up with TRBD1. There are 14 residues in the CDR3. From germline, CDR1 is SGHNT and CDR2 YYREEE (reference sequence). With 3 bases clipped from V and 2 bases from J, the junction kept 3 bases outside the gene matches. The CDR3 sequence is CASSWDRSNTEAFF. Written as DNA, the CDR3 is TGTGCCAGCAGCTGGGACAGGAGCAACACTGAAGCTTTCTTT. Complete variable domain (other parts from reference TRBV5-4 and TRBJ1-1): ETGVTQSPTHLIKTRGQQVTLRCSSQSGHNTVSWYQQALGQGPQFIFQYYREEENGRGNFPPRFSGLQFPNYSSELNVNALELDDSALYLCASSWDRSNTEAFFGQGTRLTVV.

As to this clonotype: A read error may explain this, as a much larger clone is one base away. This chain joins TRBV7-2 and TRBJ2-7; D perhaps matches TRBD2 (6 bases). The CDR3 totals 16 residues. Germline assignment: CDR1 SGHTA and CDR2 FQGNSA. DNA of the CDR3: TGTGCCGGCAGCTTACCCTCCGGGACTTCACACTACGAGCAGTACTTC. As protein: CAGSLPSGTSHYEQYF.

The gene calls are TRBV9 and TRBJ2-3; 9 nucleotides align to TRBD2. The CDR3 sequence is 17 residues long. V was pared by 0 bases and J by 6 bases, with 11 bases of the junction left unmatched. The V gene's germline CDR1 is SGDLS and CDR2 YYNGEE. The CDR3 sequence: CASSVGVGAAGGDTQYF. The CDR3 nucleotides are TGTGCCAGCAGCGTAGGAGTGGGGGCAGCGGGGGGTGATACGCAGTATTTT.

V and J are TRBV4-1 and TRBJ2-7; TRBD2 is a possible D gene (6 bases). The germline V gene encodes CDR1 MGHRA and CDR2 YSYEKL. The CDR3 runs 17 residues. The V end was cut by 3 bases, the J end by 10 bases, with 28 bases between. The CDR3 DNA reads TGCGCCAGCAGCCAGGGGGGTCGGGCACCCATTGGAGAGGCCCAGTACTTC. Amino acids: CASSQGGRAPIGEAQYF.

This clonotype was seen only once. The chain joins TRBV5-1 to TRBJ2-5, with 10 positions matching TRBD1. The DNA end is more similar to TRBJ2-7, so the J call may be wrong. There are 14 residues in the CDR3. Germline lookup yields CDR1 SGHRS and CDR2 YFSETQ. The CDR3 spells CASKIGTGAYEQYF. The CDR3 DNA follows: TGCGCCAGCAAGATCGGGACAGGGGCGTACGAGCAGTACTTC.

This sequence joins TRBV12-3 or TRBV12-4 and TRBJ1-2; D unresolved. Trimming took 5 bases from V and 4 from J, leaving 11 bases between them. This CDR3 has 13 residues. CDR3 loop: CASSLSDGYGYTF. CDR3 nucleotide sequence: TGTGCCAGCAGTCTCTCCGACGGCTATGGCTACACCTTC.

The genes are TRBV20-1 and TRBJ1-1, with 9 bases fitting TRBD1. The CDR3 has 14 amino acids. Per germline, CDR1 DFQATT and CDR2 SNEGSKA (reference sequence). Trimming took 0 bases from V and 3 from J; bases not matched to a gene: 2. CDR3 sequence: CSARDRTGDTEAFF. CDR3 coding DNA: TGCAGTGCTAGAGATCGGACAGGGGACACTGAAGCTTTCTTT.

The sample holds many counts of this clonotype. This sequence joins TRBV5-1 and TRBJ2-5; TRBD1 aligns across 8 bases. Looked up from germline, CDR1 is SGHRS and CDR2 is YFSETQ. The CDR3 has 14 amino acids. The V segment lost 4 bases and the J segment 5 bases; nucleotides outside the gene matches: 7. CDR3 sequence: CASSPTGAYETQYF. CDR3 coding DNA: TGCGCCAGCAGCCCGACAGGGGCGTACGAGACCCAGTACTTC.

CDR3 protein: CASSQSSDRPSEQYF. The CDR3 DNA is TGCGCCAGCAGCCAGTCCTCGGACAGACCATCGGAGCAGTACTTC. The J gene is TRBJ2-4, the V gene TRBV4-1, with D maybe TRBD1 (6 bases). Germline values: CDR1 MGHRA, CDR2 YSYEKL. The CDR3 sequence is 15 residues long. V was clipped by 3 bases and J by 13 bases, with 22 bases between them.

This clonotype turned up a few times. The chain uses TRBV4-3 and TRBJ1-4; D not resolved. The CDR3 sequence is 15 residues long. Trimming removed 5 bases at V and 7 bases at J, with 17 bases between. Germline lookup yields CDR1 LGHNA and CDR2 YSLEER. The CDR3, as DNA: TGCGCCAGCAGCTTACTAGGTCAAAATGGTGAAAAACTGTTTTTT. It yields the protein CASSLLGQNGEKLFF.

The chain employs TRBV4-1 and TRBJ1-4; 7 bases align to TRBD1. The CDR3 runs to 16 residues. V lost 1 base and J lost 5; bases outside the gene matches: 7. Germline CDR1 is MGHRA and CDR2 is YSYEKL. CDR3 nucleotide sequence: TGCGCCAGCAGCCAAGTAGGCGGGACAGAGAATGAAAAACTGTTTTTT. Translated, it gives CASSQVGGTENEKLFF.

This clonotype was counted ten times or more. The gene calls are TRBV7-9 and TRBJ2-1, with D unresolved. The CDR3 covers 11 residues. The V and J ends lost 4 bases and 10 bases respectively, with 8 bases between them. Germline CDR1 is SEHNR and CDR2 is FQNEAQ (reference sequence). The DNA of the CDR3 is TGTGCCAGCAGCTCCCGGGCCGAGCAGTTCTTC. Its protein is CASSSRAEQFF.

This clonotype was observed many times. The genes are TRBV5-1 and TRBJ2-4; D unclear. Germline CDR1 and CDR2: SGHRS and YFSETQ. The CDR3 extends over 14 amino acids. V lost 3 bases and J 0 bases, leaving 7 bases between the germline ends. The CDR3 sequence: CASSSGEAKNIQYF. CDR3 nucleotides: TGCGCCAGCAGCTCCGGAGAAGCCAAAAACATTCAGTACTTC.

This clonotype was counted ten times or more. The junction does not match germline at one end; this may be a read error. V usage is TRBV29-1 and J usage is TRBJ1-2; the D gene is possibly TRBD1 (6 bases). Germline lookup yields CDR1 SQVTM and CDR2 ANQGSEA. The CDR3 length is 11 residues. The CDR3 loop reads CSGEVQGGYTF. DNA for the CDR3: TGCAGCGGTGAAGTCCAGGGGGGCTACACCTTC.

This clonotype was counted many times. V usage is TRBV5-1 and J usage is TRBJ2-1; D gene uncertain. This CDR3 comprises 15 residues. V was pared by 0 bases and J by 5 bases, with 12 bases between. Germline loops: CDR1 SGHRS, CDR2 YFSETQ. CDR3 DNA: TGCGCCAGCAGCTTGGAAAGAACCGTCCACAATGAGCAGTTCTTC. It encodes CASSLERTVHNEQFF.

The chain uses TRBV4-2 and TRBJ2-3, with a possible D match to TRBD2 (7 bases). Trimming took 0 bases from V and 2 from J, leaving 15 bases between them. Germline V gene sequence: CDR1 LGHNA, CDR2 YNFKEQ. The CDR3 contains 17 residues. CDR3 amino acids: CASSQDPAGAITDTQYF. In DNA, the CDR3 is TGTGCCAGCAGCCAAGATCCGGCGGGGGCTATCACAGATACGCAGTATTTT.

A single count supports this clonotype. The CDR3 sequence is CTTKGGRNNEQFF. Written as DNA, the CDR3 is TGTACCACAAAAGGGGGGCGGAACAATGAGCAGTTCTTC. This sequence joins TRBV12-3 or TRBV12-4 and TRBJ2-1; possibly TRBD1 or TRBD2 for D (6 bases each). This CDR3 is 13 amino acids long.